This TCR beta chain was obtained from a study of T cell clonotyping in hematopoietic cell transplantation (dated by TCRdb to 2020 to 2022). As for the study more broadly: Pretransplant recipient samples were obtained after cytoreduction. A total of 130 to 150 blood samples were collected in the study from 35 consecutive transplant recipients and their related donors. Patient recruitment ran from September 2015 to early 2017, and follow-up continued until late 2020 or death.

What the study reported, not specific to this receptor: Recipient TCR diversity fell after transplant, with pathologically expanded clonotypes rising progressively from day 30 to day 180. The sample size was limited, and CD4 and CD8 repertoire contributions could not be separated because cells were not sorted. Inverse Simpson Index values from donors and from recipients before transplant predicted broader TCR repertoire diversity after transplant. Recipient repertoires showed only a small fraction of overlap with donor repertoires, and over 95% appeared de novo at the given depth.

TCR beta CDR3 regions were amplified from genomic DNA with the immunoSEQ assay, a bias-controlled multiplex PCR using V- and J-specific primers. In a second PCR step, a proprietary barcode and Illumina adapter sequences were attached to the CDR3 amplicons. CDR3 libraries were sequenced on an Illumina MiSeq instrument. As for how the authors treated the data: Export and quality control were done with immunoSEQ Analyzer 3.0, while downstream analyses used R Bioconductor and Immunarch. Only productive rearrangements within the normalized downsampled data set were used in the calculation of repertoire metrics. In the normalized cohort, clonotypes with more than 5 templates were defined as pathologically expanded. The Inverse Simpson Index served as the measure of repertoire diversity. To capture all clonotypes, the CMV-specificity analyses were run on the non-normalized data set. Here the immuneACCESS table is served through TCRdb, limited to in-frame sequences with V and J called. Missing clones are a known gap in these copies; in checked studies unresolved V genes cover under half, and the rest lacks a known reason. V and J calls and clone size are given by that table; D and trimming were obtained from the DNA. This sample holds 35,000 to 45,000 clones; 90% to 95% were observed only once. Around 1.5% of the sample is in the top ten clones.

From the cysteine through the phenylalanine, the CDR3 covers 14 amino acids. Only the CDR3 region is kept as DNA, spanning 42 bases read in frame from base 1. Unmatched junction bases come to 5, with V trimmed by 6 bases and J by 5 bases. From the germline V gene, CDR1 is SGHRS and CDR2 is YFSETQ. The sample's time point, from its label and the paper: recipient sample about 28 days before transplant, after cytoreduction. Blood from recipients was drawn roughly 28 days before transplant, then again at days 30, 100 and 180 after transplant. Using Nuclei Lysis Solution, genomic DNA was extracted from unfractionated peripheral blood mononuclear cells that were either fresh or cryopreserved. As regards this clone: Its antigen target is currently unknown. No clone much larger than this one lies a single base away; base qualities are absent.

The chain is made from TRBV5-1 and TRBJ2-5; the central 12 bases match TRBD2. The sequencing here drew on peripheral blood mononuclear cells, taken before stem cell transplant. The receptor comes from a middle-aged man with chronic myeloid leukemia. Some clones in this sample may be carry-over from other donors' samples. The DNA sequence follows: TGCGCCAGCACCCGGACTAGCGGGGTCGAGACCCAGTACTTC. Translation gives CASTRTSGVETQYF.